Below are 22 T cell receptor beta chains sequenced from a single sample in a study of glioma-infiltrating T cells. Amplification of TCR alpha and beta CDR3 regions from RNA used iRepertoire nested multiplex PCR. TCRdb passed the multiplex PCR reads through MiXCR, listing each CDR3 protein once. The data hold about 130,000 distinct CDR3 sequences, with 20% to 25% observed a single time. Sequencing was carried out using glioma tissue, nonneoplastic brain tissue, or PBMCs (not recorded which). These receptors all come from a human donor with low-grade glioma or glioblastoma, undergoing nonglioma brain surgery, or in good health (not recorded which).

The V call is TRBV29-1, the J call TRBJ2-3; D remains ambiguous. CDR3 length equals 11 residues. The ends were cut back, 2 bases at V and 0 bases at J, with 0 bases in the middle. CDR1 and CDR2 from the germline V gene are SQVTM and ANQGSEA. CDR3 sequence: CSVESTDTQYF. The CDR3 nucleotides read TGCAGCGTTGAAAGCACAGATACGCAGTATTTT.

This chain uses TRBV10-3 with TRBJ1-1; tentative D call: TRBD1 (6 bases). CDR1 is ENHRY, CDR2 SYGVKD, per germline. CDR3 size: 14 residues. Trimming stripped 10 bases from V and 3 bases from J, with 18 bases between. CDR3: CATNDRLRDTEAFF. The CDR3, as DNA: TGTGCCACTAACGACAGGCTGAGGGACACTGAAGCTTTCTTT.

The count of this clonotype is one. This sequence may be a read error, since a much larger clone differs from it by one base. This sequence joins TRBV6-2 or TRBV6-3 and TRBJ2-1; 9 bases line up with TRBD2. Trimming took 2 bases from V and 5 from J; bases not matched to a gene: 10. CDR3 length: 17 residues. Germline lookup yields CDR1 MNHEY and CDR2 SVGEGT. The CDR3 nucleotides read TGTGCCAGCAGTTACCGTCCGCTAGCGGGACAACACAATGAGCAGTTCTTC. The encoded protein is CASSYRPLAGQHNEQFF.

This clonotype was observed a few times. The CDR3 ends on some other residue instead of the conserved phenylalanine or tryptophan, so this is likely a read error. The chain uses TRBV7-2 and TRBJ2-5; either TRBD1 or TRBD2 may fit D (5 bases each). The germline V gene has CDR1 SGHTA and CDR2 FQGNSA. V was trimmed by 5 bases and J by 9 bases, leaving 19 bases between them. CDR3 length: 14 residues. CDR3 in amino acids: CASSARDLLGSQYS. The CDR3 DNA is TGTGCCAGCAGCGCCAGGGACCTCCTTGGATCCCAGTACTCC.

This clonotype was observed many times. The rearrangement uses TRBV27 and TRBJ1-5; D call uncertain. The germline V gene has CDR1 MNHEY and CDR2 SMNVEV (reference sequence). Trimming cost V 1 base and J 0 bases, with 7 bases left between them. The CDR3 is 15 residues long. CDR3 sequence: CASSLWPDSNQPQHF. The CDR3 bases are TGTGCCAGCAGTTTATGGCCAGATAGCAATCAGCCCCAGCATTTT.

Remarks on this clonotype: A much bigger clone sits one base away, suggesting this may be a read error. This chain uses TRBV19 with TRBJ1-1; D unresolved. V was clipped by 7 bases and J by 6 bases, with 9 bases between them. CDR3 length: 11 residues. CDR1 LNHDA and CDR2 SQIVND come from the germline V gene (reference sequence). In DNA, the CDR3 is TGTGCCAGTATTTGGGTGCCTGAAGCTTTCTTT. It yields the protein CASIWVPEAFF. Looking up the rest from reference TRBV19 and TRBJ1-1 gives the full variable domain: DGGITQSPKYLFRKEGQNVTLSCEQNLNHDAMYWYRQDPGQGLRLIYYSQIVNDFQKGDIAEGYSVSREKKESFPLTVTSAQKNPTAFYLCASIWVPEAFFGQGTRLTVV.

The rearrangement uses TRBV19 and TRBJ2-3, with TRBD2 as a possible D gene (5 bases). CDR1 and CDR2 from the germline V gene are LNHDA and SQIVND (reference sequence). The CDR3 contains 13 residues. Trimming removed 10 bases from V and 4 bases from J, with 15 bases in between. The CDR3 DNA sequence: TGTGCCACTTCTAAGGAGGAGCCAGATACGCAGTATTTT. It translates to CATSKEEPDTQYF.

Worth noting for this clonotype: A much larger clone differs from this one at a single base, so this may be a read error. The rearrangement joins TRBV6-2 or TRBV6-3 to TRBJ2-1, with 9 positions matching TRBD2. V shed 6 bases and J 1 base; nucleotides not matched to a gene: 4. The germline V gene has CDR1 MNHEY and CDR2 SVGEGT. There are 15 residues in the CDR3. The CDR3 here is CASRSLAGSYNEQFF. In DNA, the CDR3 is TGTGCCAGCAGAAGCCTAGCGGGATCCTACAATGAGCAGTTCTTC.

This clonotype was detected ten times or more. This chain links TRBV20-1 with TRBJ1-2, with 12 bases aligning to TRBD1. CDR3 length: 15 amino acids. V was clipped by 4 bases and J by 7 bases; unmatched bases: 10. CDR1 is DFQATT and CDR2 is SNEGSKA in the germline V gene (reference sequence). The CDR3 region is CSAMGTGGADGGYTF. The CDR3 nucleotides are TGCAGTGCTATGGGGACAGGGGGCGCAGACGGTGGCTACACCTTC.

This chain links TRBV4-3 with TRBJ2-2; 10 positions agree with TRBD2. The CDR3 has 17 amino acids. Trimming cost V 0 bases and J 4 bases; bases outside gene matches: 5. Germline V gene sequence: CDR1 LGHNA, CDR2 YSLEER. The CDR3 loop is CASSQDELAGSTGELFF. The CDR3 region has the DNA TGCGCCAGCAGCCAAGATGAACTAGCGGGAAGCACCGGGGAGCTGTTTTTT.

This clonotype was seen more than once but under ten times. V usage is TRBV20-1 and J usage is TRBJ2-7; 11 nucleotides match TRBD2. Germline V CDR1 and CDR2: DFQATT, SNEGSKA (reference sequence). CDR3 length equals 14 residues. The ends lost 3 bases at V and 5 bases at J; junction bases unmatched: 6. The CDR3 DNA reads TGCAGTGCTAGTGTAGCGGGAGGGCCACACGAGCAGTACTTC. Translation: CSASVAGGPHEQYF.

This chain connects TRBV18 to TRBJ2-2; D is unresolved. V was trimmed by 3 bases and J by 5 bases, leaving 16 bases between them. The CDR3 contains 16 residues. Germline assignment: CDR1 KGHSH and CDR2 LQKENI. The CDR3 spells CASSPPAGVGTGELFF. As DNA, the CDR3 is TGTGCCAGCTCACCTCCAGCTGGGGTTGGAACCGGGGAGCTGTTTTTT.

Concerning this clonotype: This may be a read error: a much more frequent sequence differs by one nucleotide. This chain joins TRBV4-3 and TRBJ2-6; no reliable D call. Germline V gene data show CDR1 as LGHNA and CDR2 as YSLEER. The CDR3 spans 16 residues. Trimming cost V 1 base and J 4 bases, with 11 bases left between them. The chain's CDR3 is CASSQASARGANVLTF. In DNA, the CDR3 is TGCGCCAGCAGCCAAGCCTCAGCTAGAGGGGCCAACGTCCTGACTTTC.

This chain links TRBV28 with TRBJ2-7; possible D gene TRBD1, 6 bases. Germline CDR1 MDHEN, CDR2 SYDVKM. CDR3 size: 14 residues. V dropped 7 bases and J dropped 0 bases, with 13 bases sitting between them. CDR3 sequence: CASITGQSSYEQYF. CDR3 DNA sequence: TGTGCCAGCATAACAGGACAGAGCTCCTACGAGCAGTACTTC.

This clonotype was counted at least ten times. The chain joins TRBV7-9 to TRBJ1-1, with unresolved D. The germline V and J ends were trimmed by 6 bases and 5 bases, with 10 bases remaining between them. This CDR3 has 12 amino acids. CDR1 is SEHNR, CDR2 FQNEAQ, per germline (reference sequence). CDR3 DNA sequence: TGTGCCAGCAGTTGGGGAGATACTGAAGCTTTCTTT. Amino acid sequence: CASSWGDTEAFF.

The J gene is TRBJ2-7, the V gene TRBV4-1; 10 nucleotides align to TRBD2. The germline CDR1 and CDR2 sequences are MGHRA and YSYEKL. The CDR3 runs 19 residues. Germline trimming cut 4 bases from V and 5 bases from J; bases unmatched to any gene: 20. In nucleotides, the CDR3 is TGCGCCAGCAGCCGGCGACTAGCGGGCAGCGGTTCCCTTTTGCACGAGCAGTACTTC. It yields the protein CASSRRLAGSGSLLHEQYF.

This clonotype was observed at least ten times. The V gene is TRBV15, the J gene TRBJ1-5; tentatively, D is TRBD1 (6 bases). V gave up 0 bases and J gave up 3 bases, with 12 bases separating them. This CDR3 has 16 amino acids. Germline lookup yields CDR1 LNHNV and CDR2 YYDKDF (reference sequence). In DNA form, the CDR3 reads TGTGCCACCAGCAGAGAACTGGACAGCCTCAATCAGCCCCAGCATTTT. Protein: CATSRELDSLNQPQHF.

This clonotype was seen many times. The chain uses TRBV6-2 or TRBV6-3 and TRBJ2-5; tentatively, D is TRBD2 (5 bases). V was pared by 4 bases and J by 2 bases, with 14 bases between. The CDR3 has 15 amino acids. Germline V gene lookup returns CDR1 MNHEY and CDR2 SVGEGT. In nucleotides, the CDR3 is TGTGCCAGCAGTTTCCTAGTGCCGGGACAAGAGACCCAGTACTTC. Translated, it gives CASSFLVPGQETQYF.

The V gene is TRBV5-1, the J gene TRBJ2-5, with D possibly being TRBD1 (6 bases). The CDR3 has 17 amino acids. In germline, CDR1 is SGHRS, CDR2 YFSETQ. Trimming took off 0 bases at V and 3 bases at J, with 18 bases between the two ends. The CDR3 here is CASSLGQDLRGKETQYF. The CDR3 DNA is TGCGCCAGCAGCTTGGGACAGGACCTACGGGGAAAAGAGACCCAGTACTTC.

In this sample, this clonotype turned up a few times. The chain has TRBV5-4 and TRBJ1-3; 7 nucleotides agree with TRBD1. The V segment lost 4 bases and the J segment 0 bases; nucleotides outside the gene matches: 10. This CDR3 is 17 amino acids long. Germline V gene sequence: CDR1 SGHNT, CDR2 YYREEE (reference sequence). CDR3 amino acids: CASSRGGTVLSGNTIYF. DNA of the CDR3: TGTGCCAGCAGCCGCGGAGGGACAGTCCTCTCTGGAAACACCATATATTTT.

This clonotype was seen at least ten times. The CDR3 DNA reads TGCAGCGTTTCACAGGCTCATCACACAGATACGCAGTATTTT. It specifies CSVSQAHHTDTQYF. The rearrangement joins TRBV29-1 to TRBJ2-3; D may be TRBD1 (5 bases). Trimming removed 5 bases at V and 2 bases at J, with 14 bases between. The CDR3 contains 14 residues. Germline assignment: CDR1 SQVTM and CDR2 ANQGSEA.

This clonotype has at least ten counts. The chain has TRBV28 and TRBJ1-3, with TRBD1 matching 7 bases. CDR3 size: 15 residues. Germline values: CDR1 MDHEN, CDR2 SYDVKM. The ends lost 8 bases at V and 2 bases at J; junction bases unmatched: 9. The CDR3 nucleotides are TGTGCCAGCCTTGAGGAGGGGGCAACTGGAAACACCATATATTTT. Protein sequence: CASLEEGATGNTIYF. The full variable domain, its missing parts supplied by reference TRBV28 and TRBJ1-3, is DVKVTQSSRYLVKRTGEKVFLECVQDMDHENMFWYRQDPGLGLRLIYFSYDVKMKEKGDIPEGYSVSREKKERFSLILESASTNQTSMYLCASLEEGATGNTIYFGEGSWLTVV.